This T cell receptor (beta chain) was sequenced during a study of blood T cell repertoires in COVID-19. Whole-study context: There were acute and convalescent COVID-19 samples, and they came from the United States, Italy and Spain. Sources were T cells, B-cell-depleted T cells, or PBMCs; the material itself was cDNA or gDNA.

In the original workflow: Reference gene primer amplification yielded estimated nucleated cell counts. Some clones are missing from TCRdb's copy, which holds only in-frame ones; the method was immunoSEQ multiplex PCR. V and J calls plus clone size are reproduced from that table; the DNA served to infer D and trimming. The table records about 240,000 clones, 86% of them present only once. CDR3 length equals 13 residues. Trimming removed 4 bases from V and 3 bases from J, with 12 bases in between. The germline V gene has CDR1 SQVTM and CDR2 ANQGSEA. The chain is built from TRBV29-1 and TRBJ1-1, with D possibly being TRBD1 (5 bases). Sequencing was carried out using peripheral blood. The receptor was derived from a woman between 25 and 40 years old who had recovered from COVID-19. DNA for the CDR3: TGCAGCGTTGTTTGGGGCGGGGACACTGAAGCTTTCTTT. This translates into CSVVWGGDTEAFF.